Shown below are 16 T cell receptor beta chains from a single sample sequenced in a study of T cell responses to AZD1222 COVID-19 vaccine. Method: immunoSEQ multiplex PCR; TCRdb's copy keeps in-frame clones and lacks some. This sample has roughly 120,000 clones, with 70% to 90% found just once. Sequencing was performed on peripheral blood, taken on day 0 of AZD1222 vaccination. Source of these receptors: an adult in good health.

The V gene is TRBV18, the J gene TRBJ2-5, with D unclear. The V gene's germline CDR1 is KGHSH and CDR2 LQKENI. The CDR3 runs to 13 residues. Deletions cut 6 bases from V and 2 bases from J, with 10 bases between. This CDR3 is CASSPRAQETQYF. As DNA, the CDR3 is TGTGCCAGCTCCCCGCGCGCACAAGAGACCCAGTACTTC.

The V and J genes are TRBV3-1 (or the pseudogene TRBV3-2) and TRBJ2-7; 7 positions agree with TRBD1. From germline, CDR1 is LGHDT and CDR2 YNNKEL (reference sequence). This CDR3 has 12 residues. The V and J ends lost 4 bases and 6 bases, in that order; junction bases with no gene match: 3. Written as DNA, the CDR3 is TGTGCCAGCAGCCGACAGGGCCTCGAGCAGTACTTC. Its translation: CASSRQGLEQYF.

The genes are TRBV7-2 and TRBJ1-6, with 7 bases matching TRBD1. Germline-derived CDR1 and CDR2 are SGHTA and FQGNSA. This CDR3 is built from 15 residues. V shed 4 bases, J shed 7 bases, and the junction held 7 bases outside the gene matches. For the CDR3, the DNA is TGTGCCAGCAGCTCCCGACAGGGTTACAATTCACCCCTCCACTTT. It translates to CASSSRQGYNSPLHF.

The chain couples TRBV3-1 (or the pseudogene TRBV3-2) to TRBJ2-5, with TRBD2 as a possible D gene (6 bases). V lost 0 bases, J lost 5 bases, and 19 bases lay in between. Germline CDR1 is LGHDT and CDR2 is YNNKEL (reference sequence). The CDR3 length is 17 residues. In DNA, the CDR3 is TGTGCCAGCAGCCAAGACGCCTGGATGGGGGGACGGGAGACCCAGTACTTC. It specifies CASSQDAWMGGRETQYF.

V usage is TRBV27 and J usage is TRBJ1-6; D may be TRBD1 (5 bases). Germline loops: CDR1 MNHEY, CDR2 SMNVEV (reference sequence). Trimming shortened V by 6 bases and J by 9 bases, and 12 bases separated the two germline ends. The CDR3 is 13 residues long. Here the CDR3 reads CASRTPGISPLHF. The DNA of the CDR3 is TGTGCCAGCAGAACCCCAGGGATTTCACCCCTCCACTTT.

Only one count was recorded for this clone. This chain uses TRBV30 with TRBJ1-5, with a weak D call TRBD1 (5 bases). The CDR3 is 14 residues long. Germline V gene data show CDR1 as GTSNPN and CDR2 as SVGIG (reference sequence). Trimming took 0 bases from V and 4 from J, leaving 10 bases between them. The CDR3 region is CAWSVVQENQPQHF. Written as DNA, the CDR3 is TGTGCCTGGAGTGTAGTACAGGAAAATCAGCCCCAGCATTTT.

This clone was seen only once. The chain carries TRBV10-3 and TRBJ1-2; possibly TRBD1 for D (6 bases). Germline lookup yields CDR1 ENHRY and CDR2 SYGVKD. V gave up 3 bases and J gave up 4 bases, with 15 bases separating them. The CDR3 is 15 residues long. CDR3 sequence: CAISDQGRFSYGYTF. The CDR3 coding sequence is TGTGCCATCAGTGATCAGGGGCGCTTCTCCTATGGCTACACCTTC.

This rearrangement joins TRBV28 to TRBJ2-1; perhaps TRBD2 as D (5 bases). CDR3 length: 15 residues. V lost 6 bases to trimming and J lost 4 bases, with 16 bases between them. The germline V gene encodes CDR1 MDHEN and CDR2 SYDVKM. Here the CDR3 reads CASSRSGSGYNEQFF. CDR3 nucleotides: TGTGCCAGCAGCCGGTCGGGGTCGGGATACAATGAGCAGTTCTTC.

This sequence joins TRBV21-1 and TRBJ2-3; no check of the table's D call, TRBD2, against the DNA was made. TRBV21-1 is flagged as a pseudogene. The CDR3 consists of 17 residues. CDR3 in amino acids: CASSKGLAGKTTDTQYF. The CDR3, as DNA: TGTGCCAGCAGCAAAGGACTAGCGGGAAAAACCACAGATACGCAGTATTTT.

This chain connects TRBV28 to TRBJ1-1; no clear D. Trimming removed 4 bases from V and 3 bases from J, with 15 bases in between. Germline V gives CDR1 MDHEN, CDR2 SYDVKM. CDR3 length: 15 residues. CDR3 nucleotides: TGTGCCAGCAGTTCCGCCGCGGTGGAGTACACTGAAGCTTTCTTT. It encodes CASSSAAVEYTEAFF.

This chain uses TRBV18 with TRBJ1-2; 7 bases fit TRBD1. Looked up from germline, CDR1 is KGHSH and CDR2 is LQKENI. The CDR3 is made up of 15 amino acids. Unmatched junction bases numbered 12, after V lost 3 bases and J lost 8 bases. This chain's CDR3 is CASSPSTGTANGYTF. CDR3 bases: TGTGCCAGCTCACCGTCAACCGGGACAGCAAACGGCTACACCTTC.

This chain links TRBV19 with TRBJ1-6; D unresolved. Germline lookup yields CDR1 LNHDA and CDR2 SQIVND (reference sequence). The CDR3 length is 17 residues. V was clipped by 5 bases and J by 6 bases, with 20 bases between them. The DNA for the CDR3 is TGTGCCAGTAGTCCATCAGTGGGCGGTTTTGGTAATTCACCCCTCCACTTT. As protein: CASSPSVGGFGNSPLHF.

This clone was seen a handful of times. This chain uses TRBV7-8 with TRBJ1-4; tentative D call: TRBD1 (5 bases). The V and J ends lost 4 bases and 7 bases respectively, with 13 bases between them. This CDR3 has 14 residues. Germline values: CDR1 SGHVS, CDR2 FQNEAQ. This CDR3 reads CASSSPGGSEKLFF. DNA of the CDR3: TGTGCCAGCAGCTCCCCCGGGGGGAGTGAAAAACTGTTTTTT. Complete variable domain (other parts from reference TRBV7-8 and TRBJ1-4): GAGVSQSPRYKVAKRGQDVALRCDPISGHVSLFWYQQALGQGPEFLTYFQNEAQLDKSGLPSDRFFAERPEGSVSTLKIQRTQQEDSAVYLCASSSPGGSEKLFFGSGTQLSVL.

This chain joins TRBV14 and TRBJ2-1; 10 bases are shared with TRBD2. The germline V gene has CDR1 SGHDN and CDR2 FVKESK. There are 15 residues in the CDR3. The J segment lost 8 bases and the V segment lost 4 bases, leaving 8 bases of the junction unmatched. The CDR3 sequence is CASSLLSSGSDEQFF. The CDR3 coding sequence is TGTGCCAGCAGCCTTCTCTCTAGCGGGAGCGATGAGCAGTTCTTC.

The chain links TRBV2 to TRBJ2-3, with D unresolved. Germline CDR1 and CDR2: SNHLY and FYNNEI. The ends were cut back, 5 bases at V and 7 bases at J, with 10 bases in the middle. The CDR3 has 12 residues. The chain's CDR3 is CASSPMSNTQYF. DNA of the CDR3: TGTGCCAGCAGTCCTATGAGCAATACGCAGTATTTT.

The CDR3 protein is CASSPWGMERTDTQYF. The CDR3, as DNA: TGCGCCAGCAGCCCGTGGGGGATGGAGAGAACAGATACGCAGTATTTT. The chain combines TRBV4-1 with TRBJ2-3; D is possibly TRBD1 or TRBD2 (5 bases each). Germline assignment: CDR1 MGHRA and CDR2 YSYEKL. V gave up 4 bases and J gave up 3 bases, with 17 bases separating them. The length of the CDR3 is 16 residues.